One and the same sample provided the 4 T cell receptor beta chains below, sequenced in a study of beta chain features in type 1 diabetes. Sequencing targeted expressed TCRB transcripts, as all isolated RNA had been reverse transcribed. TCRdb keeps only in-frame clones here, not all; method: immunoSEQ multiplex PCR. The table has 35,000 to 50,000 clones, approximately 49% seen once. The material sequenced was stem cell memory CD4+ T cells from blood. These receptors came from a woman between 25 and 40 years old in good health.

This chain links TRBV19 with TRBJ1-1; a possible D gene is TRBD1 (5 bases). With 2 bases removed from V and 2 bases from J, the gap between germline ends came to 9 bases. The CDR3 spans 14 residues. Germline V gene sequence: CDR1 LNHDA, CDR2 SQIVND (reference sequence). DNA for the CDR3: TGTGCCAGTAGTATATCAGGGATTAACACTGAAGCTTTCTTT. As protein: CASSISGINTEAFF.

The CDR3 is CASSGTGPIQPQHF. CDR3 DNA sequence: TGTGCCAGCAGTGGTACAGGGCCTATTCAGCCCCAGCATTTT. The gene calls are TRBV25-1 and TRBJ1-5, with TRBD1 as a possible D gene (6 bases). The CDR3 is 14 amino acids. Looked up from germline, CDR1 is MGHDK and CDR2 is SYGVNS. V dropped 4 bases and J dropped 6 bases, with 13 bases sitting between them. Full variable domain (outside the CDR3, taken from reference TRBV25-1 and TRBJ1-5): EADIYQTPRYLVIGTGKKITLECSQTMGHDKMYWYQQDPGMELHLIHYSYGVNSTEKGDLSSESTVSRIRTEHFPLTLESARPSHTSQYLCASSGTGPIQPQHFGDGTRLSIL.

Here the CDR3 reads CASSLAGQGSGSLDGYTF. The CDR3 DNA is TGCGCCAGCAGCTTGGCGGGACAGGGCTCCGGGTCGCTGGATGGCTACACCTTC. This chain joins TRBV5-1 and TRBJ1-2, with 9 bases aligning to TRBD1. The germline gives CDR1 SGHRS, CDR2 YFSETQ. This CDR3 region has 18 residues. V was clipped by 0 bases and J by 6 bases; unmatched bases: 15.

The chain recombines TRBV5-5 with TRBJ2-3; 8 bases align to TRBD1. The junction had 6 bases not matched to a gene; V was cut back by 4 bases and J by 2 bases. The germline gives CDR1 SGHKS, CDR2 YYEKEE (reference sequence). The CDR3 spans 15 residues. The CDR3 DNA sequence: TGTGCCAGCAGCCGGACAGGGAGATACACAGATACGCAGTATTTT. As protein: CASSRTGRYTDTQYF. Filled out from reference TRBV5-5 and TRBJ2-3, the complete variable domain reads DAGVTQSPTHLIKTRGQQVTLRCSPISGHKSVSWYQQVLGQGPQFIFQYYEKEERGRGNFPDRFSARQFPNYSSELNVNALLLGDSALYLCASSRTGRYTDTQYFGPGTRLTVL.